This TCR beta chain is from a study of cytomegalovirus exposure and HLA in healthy donors. General study results and limits: The study designated about 180 TCR beta chains cytomegalovirus-associated. Cytomegalovirus status was reportedly diagnosed by the classifier with high specificity and sensitivity.

Some clones are missing from TCRdb's copy, which holds only in-frame ones; the method was immunoSEQ multiplex PCR. The profile shows about 63,000 clones, approximately 88% of them singletons. V lost 2 bases, J lost 4 bases, and 20 bases lay in between. In germline, CDR1 is LNHDA, CDR2 SQIVND (reference sequence). The CDR3 has 17 amino acids. The donors were part of the validation cohort, which consisted of some 120 subjects and was separate from the first cohort of about 720 subjects. This clone was recorded a few times. Its antigen is still unknown. The receptor was isolated from a woman aged 18-29 years in good health and CMV-seronegative. Sample: PBMCs. This chain links TRBV19 with TRBJ1-2; D is uncertain. In DNA form, the CDR3 reads TGTGCCAGTAGTATAATGGTAGGCCTCCCCGCGGCCTATGGCTACACCTTC. It is translated as CASSIMVGLPAAYGYTF.